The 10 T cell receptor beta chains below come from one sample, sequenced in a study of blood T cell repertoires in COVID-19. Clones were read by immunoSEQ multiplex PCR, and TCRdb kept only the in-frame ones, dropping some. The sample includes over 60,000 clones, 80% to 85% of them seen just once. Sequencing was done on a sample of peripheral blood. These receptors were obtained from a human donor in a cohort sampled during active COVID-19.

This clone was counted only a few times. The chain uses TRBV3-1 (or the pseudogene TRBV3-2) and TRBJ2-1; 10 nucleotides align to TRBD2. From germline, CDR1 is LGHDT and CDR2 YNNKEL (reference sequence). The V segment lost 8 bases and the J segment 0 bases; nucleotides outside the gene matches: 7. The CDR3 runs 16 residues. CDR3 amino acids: CASEGRTSGSYNEQFF. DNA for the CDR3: TGTGCCAGCGAAGGACGGACTAGCGGCTCCTACAATGAGCAGTTCTTC.

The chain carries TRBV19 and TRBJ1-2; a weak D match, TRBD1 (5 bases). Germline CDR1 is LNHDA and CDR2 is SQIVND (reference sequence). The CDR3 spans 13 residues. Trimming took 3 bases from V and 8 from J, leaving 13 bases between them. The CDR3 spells CASSMTGVGGYTF. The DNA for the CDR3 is TGTGCCAGTAGTATGACGGGGGTAGGAGGCTACACCTTC.

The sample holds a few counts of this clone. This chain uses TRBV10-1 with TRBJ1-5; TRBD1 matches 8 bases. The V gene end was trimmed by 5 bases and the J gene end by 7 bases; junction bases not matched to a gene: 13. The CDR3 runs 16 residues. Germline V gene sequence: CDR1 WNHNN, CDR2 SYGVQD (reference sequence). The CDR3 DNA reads TGCGCCAGCAGTTCTGGGGCAGGGGGCTTCGGGCAGCCCCAGCATTTT. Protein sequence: CASSSGAGGFGQPQHF.

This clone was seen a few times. CDR3 in DNA: TGCGCCAGCAGCTTAGGACTAGGCGGGGAGCTGTTTTTT. This sequence encodes CASSLGLGGELFF. The chain recombines TRBV5-1 with TRBJ2-2, with 7 bases lining up with TRBD2. Unmatched junction bases numbered 2, after V lost 2 bases and J lost 7 bases. CDR3 size: 13 residues. Looked up from germline, CDR1 is SGHRS and CDR2 is YFSETQ.

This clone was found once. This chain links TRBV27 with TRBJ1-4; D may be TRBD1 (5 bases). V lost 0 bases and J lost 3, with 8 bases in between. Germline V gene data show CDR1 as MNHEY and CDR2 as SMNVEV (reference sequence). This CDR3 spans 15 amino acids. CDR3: CASSLSAGPNEKLFF. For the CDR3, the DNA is TGTGCCAGCAGTTTATCGGCGGGGCCTAATGAAAAACTGTTTTTT.

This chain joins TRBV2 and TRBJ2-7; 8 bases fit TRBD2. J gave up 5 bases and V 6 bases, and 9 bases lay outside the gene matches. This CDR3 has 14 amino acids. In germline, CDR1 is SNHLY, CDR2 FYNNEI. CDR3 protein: CASSAGRAGDEQYF. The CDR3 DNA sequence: TGTGCCAGCAGCGCCGGGAGGGCAGGCGACGAGCAGTACTTC.

The CDR3 spells CASSSGAGGSGELFF. Here the CDR3 DNA reads TGTGCCAGCAGTAGCGGGGCGGGAGGCTCCGGGGAGCTGTTTTTT. The V and J genes are TRBV27 and TRBJ2-2; 8 positions agree with TRBD2. CDR3 length: 15 amino acids. CDR1 and CDR2 (germline): MNHEY, SMNVEV (reference sequence). Losses at the gene ends were 5 bases for V and 6 bases for J; bases not matched to a gene: 8.

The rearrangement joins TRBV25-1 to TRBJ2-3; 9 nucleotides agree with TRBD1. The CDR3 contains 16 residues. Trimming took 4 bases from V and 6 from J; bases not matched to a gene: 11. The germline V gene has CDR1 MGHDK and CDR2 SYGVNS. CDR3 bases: TGTGCCAGCAGTGCCCTAGGGGACAGGGCTCTGGATACGCAGTATTTT. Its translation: CASSALGDRALDTQYF.

CDR3 region: CASSPPDSSGNTIYF. The CDR3 DNA sequence: TGTGCCAGCTCACCACCCGACAGCTCTGGAAACACCATATATTTT. V usage is TRBV18 and J usage is TRBJ1-3, with D tentatively TRBD1 (5 bases). This CDR3 comprises 15 residues. The germline V gene encodes CDR1 KGHSH and CDR2 LQKENI. The germline V and J ends were trimmed by 0 bases and 0 bases, with 6 bases remaining between them. Drawing the rest from reference TRBV18 and TRBJ1-3, the complete variable domain is NAGVMQNPRHLVRRRGQEARLRCSPMKGHSHVYWYRQLPEEGLKFMVYLQKENIIDESGMPKERFSAEFPKEGPSILRIQQVVRGDSAAYFCASSPPDSSGNTIYFGEGSWLTVV.

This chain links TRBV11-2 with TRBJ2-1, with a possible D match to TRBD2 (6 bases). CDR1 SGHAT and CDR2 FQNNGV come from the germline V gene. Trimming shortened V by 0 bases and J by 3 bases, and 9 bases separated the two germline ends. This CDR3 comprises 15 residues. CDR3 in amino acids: CASSLEGTVYNEQFF. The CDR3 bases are TGTGCCAGCAGCTTAGAAGGGACTGTCTACAATGAGCAGTTCTTC.